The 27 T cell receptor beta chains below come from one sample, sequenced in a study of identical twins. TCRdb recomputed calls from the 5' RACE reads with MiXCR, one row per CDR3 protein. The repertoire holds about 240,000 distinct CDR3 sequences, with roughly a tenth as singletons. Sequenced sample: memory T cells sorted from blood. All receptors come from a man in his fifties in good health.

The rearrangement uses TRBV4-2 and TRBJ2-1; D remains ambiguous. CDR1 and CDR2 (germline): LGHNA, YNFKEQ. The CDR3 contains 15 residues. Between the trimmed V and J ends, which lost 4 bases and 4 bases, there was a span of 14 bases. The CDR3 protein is CASSPEQEIYNEQFF. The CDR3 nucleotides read TGTGCCAGCAGCCCCGAGCAGGAGATTTACAATGAGCAGTTCTTC.

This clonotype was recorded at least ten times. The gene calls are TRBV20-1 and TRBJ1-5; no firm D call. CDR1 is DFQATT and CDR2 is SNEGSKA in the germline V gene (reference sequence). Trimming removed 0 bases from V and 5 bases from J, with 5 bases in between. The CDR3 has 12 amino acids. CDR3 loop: CSARETDQPQHF. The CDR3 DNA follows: TGCAGTGCTAGAGAGACTGATCAGCCCCAGCATTTT.

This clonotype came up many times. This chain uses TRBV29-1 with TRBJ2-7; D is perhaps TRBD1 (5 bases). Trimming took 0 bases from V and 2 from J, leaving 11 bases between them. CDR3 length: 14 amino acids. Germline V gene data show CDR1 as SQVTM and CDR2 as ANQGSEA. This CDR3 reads CSVEDFQGTYEQYF. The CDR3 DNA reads TGCAGCGTTGAAGATTTCCAGGGTACCTACGAGCAGTACTTC.

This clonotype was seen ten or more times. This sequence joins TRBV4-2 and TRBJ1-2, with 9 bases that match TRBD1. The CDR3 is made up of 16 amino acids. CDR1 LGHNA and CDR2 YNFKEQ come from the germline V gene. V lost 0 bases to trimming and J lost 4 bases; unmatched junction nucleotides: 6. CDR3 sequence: CASSQDLMDRGYGYTF. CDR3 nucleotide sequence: TGTGCCAGCAGCCAAGATCTAATGGACAGGGGCTATGGCTACACCTTC.

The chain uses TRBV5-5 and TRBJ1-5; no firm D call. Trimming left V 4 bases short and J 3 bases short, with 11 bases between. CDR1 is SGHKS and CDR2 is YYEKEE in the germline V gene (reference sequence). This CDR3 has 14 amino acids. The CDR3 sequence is CASSMEEVNQPQHF. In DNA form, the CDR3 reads TGTGCCAGCAGCATGGAGGAGGTCAATCAGCCCCAGCATTTT.

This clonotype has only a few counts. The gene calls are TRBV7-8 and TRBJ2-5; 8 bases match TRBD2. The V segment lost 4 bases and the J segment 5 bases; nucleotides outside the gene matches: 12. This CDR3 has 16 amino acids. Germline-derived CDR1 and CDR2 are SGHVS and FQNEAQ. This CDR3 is CASSSNIAGFAETQYF. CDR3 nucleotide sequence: TGTGCCAGCAGCTCCAATATAGCGGGGTTTGCGGAGACCCAGTACTTC.

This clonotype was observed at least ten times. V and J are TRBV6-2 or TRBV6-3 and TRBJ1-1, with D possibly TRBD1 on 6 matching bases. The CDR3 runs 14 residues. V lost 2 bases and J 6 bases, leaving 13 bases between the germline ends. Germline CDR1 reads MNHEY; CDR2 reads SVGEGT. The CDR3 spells CASSYHPQGSEAFF. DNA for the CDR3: TGTGCCAGCAGTTACCACCCACAGGGCTCTGAAGCTTTCTTT.

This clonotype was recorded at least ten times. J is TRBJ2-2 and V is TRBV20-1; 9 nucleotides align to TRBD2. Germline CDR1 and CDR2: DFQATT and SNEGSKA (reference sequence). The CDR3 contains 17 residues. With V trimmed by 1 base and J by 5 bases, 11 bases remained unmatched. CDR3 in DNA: TGCAGTGCTAGAGTGTGGAAGCGGGGGGCCCAAACCGGGGAGCTGTTTTTT. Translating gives CSARVWKRGAQTGELFF.

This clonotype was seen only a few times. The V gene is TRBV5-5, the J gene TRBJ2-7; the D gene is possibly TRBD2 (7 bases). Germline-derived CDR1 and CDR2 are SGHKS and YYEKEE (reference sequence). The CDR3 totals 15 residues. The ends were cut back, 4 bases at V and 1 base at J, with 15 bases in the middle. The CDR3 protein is CASSPRGGISYEQYF. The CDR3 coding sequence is TGTGCCAGCAGCCCTAGGGGGGGTATTTCCTACGAGCAGTACTTC.

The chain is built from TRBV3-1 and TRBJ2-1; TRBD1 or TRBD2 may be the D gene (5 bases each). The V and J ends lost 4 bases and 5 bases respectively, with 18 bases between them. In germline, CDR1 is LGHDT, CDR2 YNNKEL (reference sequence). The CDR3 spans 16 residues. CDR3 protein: CASSLGPGPQNNEQFF. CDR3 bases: TGTGCCAGCAGCCTTGGACCGGGACCACAAAACAATGAGCAGTTCTTC.

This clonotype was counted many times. Written as DNA, the CDR3 is TGTGCCAGCTCCGCACAGGGGGCAGGCGAGCAGTACTTC. Translated, it gives CASSAQGAGEQYF. The chain links TRBV7-2 to TRBJ2-7, with 9 bases that match TRBD1. This CDR3 comprises 13 residues. Germline V gene lookup returns CDR1 SGHTA and CDR2 FQGNSA. V dropped 8 bases and J dropped 6; count of bases not matched to a gene: 8.

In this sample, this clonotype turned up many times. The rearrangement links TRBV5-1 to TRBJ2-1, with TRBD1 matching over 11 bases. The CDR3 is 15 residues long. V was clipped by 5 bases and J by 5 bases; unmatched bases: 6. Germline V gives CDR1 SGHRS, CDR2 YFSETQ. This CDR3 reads CASRERTGGNNEQFF. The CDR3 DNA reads TGCGCCAGCAGGGAAAGGACAGGGGGCAACAATGAGCAGTTCTTC.

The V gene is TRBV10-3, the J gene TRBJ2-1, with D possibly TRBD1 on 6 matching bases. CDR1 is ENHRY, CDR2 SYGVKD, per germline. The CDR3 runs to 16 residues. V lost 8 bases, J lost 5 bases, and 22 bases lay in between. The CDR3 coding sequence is TGTGCCATCTGCATTAATACGGGACAAAGCGACAATGAGCAGTTCTTC. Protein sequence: CAICINTGQSDNEQFF.

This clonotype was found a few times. CDR3 coding DNA: TGTGCCAGCAGCCGCGGACTAGCGGAAAAGGGTGAGCAGTACTTC. Encoded protein: CASSRGLAEKGEQYF. The chain uses TRBV7-2 and TRBJ2-7, with TRBD2 identical over 10 bases. Unmatched junction bases numbered 11, after V lost 5 bases and J lost 7 bases. In germline, CDR1 is SGHTA, CDR2 FQGNSA. The CDR3 runs to 15 residues.

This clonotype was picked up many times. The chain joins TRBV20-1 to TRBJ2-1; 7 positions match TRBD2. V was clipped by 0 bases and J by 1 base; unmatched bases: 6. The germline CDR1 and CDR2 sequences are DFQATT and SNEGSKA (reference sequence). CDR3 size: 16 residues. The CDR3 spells CSARDVRLASYNEQFF. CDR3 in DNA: TGCAGTGCTAGAGATGTGAGACTAGCTTCCTACAATGAGCAGTTCTTC.

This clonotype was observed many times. CDR3 sequence reads: CASSLVPSTDTQYF. The CDR3, as DNA: TGTGCCAGCAGCTTAGTACCGAGCACAGATACGCAGTATTTT. The genes are TRBV7-2 and TRBJ2-3; D remains unclear. V dropped 1 base and J dropped 0 bases, with 5 bases sitting between them. The CDR3 runs 14 residues. CDR1 SGHTA and CDR2 FQGNSA come from the germline V gene.

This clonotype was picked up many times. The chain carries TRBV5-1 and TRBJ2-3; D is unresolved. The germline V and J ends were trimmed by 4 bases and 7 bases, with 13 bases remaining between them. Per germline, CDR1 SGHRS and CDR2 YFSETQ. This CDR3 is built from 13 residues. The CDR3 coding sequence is TGCGCCAGCAGCCTCGAAGTCAGAAATACGCAGTATTTT. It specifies CASSLEVRNTQYF.

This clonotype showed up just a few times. CDR3 DNA: TGCAGTGCTAGCCCTTCAGGGGGCGTTGATATTTCTGGGGCCAACGTCCTGACTTTC. Its translation is CSASPSGGVDISGANVLTF. This chain uses TRBV20-1 with TRBJ2-6; 8 bases fit TRBD1. The CDR3 covers 19 residues. CDR1 is DFQATT and CDR2 is SNEGSKA in the germline V gene (reference sequence). Trimming cost V 3 bases and J 1 base; bases outside gene matches: 14.

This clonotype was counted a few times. CDR3 region: CASSLGLAGGLMDEQFF. CDR3 nucleotide sequence: TGTGCCAGCAGCTTAGGACTAGCGGGAGGTTTAATGGATGAGCAGTTCTTC. The V call is TRBV7-9, the J call TRBJ2-1; 13 nucleotides match TRBD2. J gave up 8 bases and V 1 base, and 8 bases lay outside the gene matches. Per germline, CDR1 SEHNR and CDR2 FQNEAQ (reference sequence). The CDR3 contains 17 residues.

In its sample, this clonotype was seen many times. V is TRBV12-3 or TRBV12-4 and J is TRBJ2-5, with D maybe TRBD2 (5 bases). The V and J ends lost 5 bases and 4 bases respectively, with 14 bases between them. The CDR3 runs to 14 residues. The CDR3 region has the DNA TGTGCCAGCAGTCCGCCTAGCTCTGGAGAGACCCAGTACTTC. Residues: CASSPPSSGETQYF.

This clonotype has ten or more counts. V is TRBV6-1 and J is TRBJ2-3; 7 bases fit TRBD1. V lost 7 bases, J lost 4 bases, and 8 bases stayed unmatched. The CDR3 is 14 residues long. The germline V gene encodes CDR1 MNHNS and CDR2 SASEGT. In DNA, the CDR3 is TGTGCCAGCACCGTAGGGACAGACGCAGATACGCAGTATTTT. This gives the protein CASTVGTDADTQYF.

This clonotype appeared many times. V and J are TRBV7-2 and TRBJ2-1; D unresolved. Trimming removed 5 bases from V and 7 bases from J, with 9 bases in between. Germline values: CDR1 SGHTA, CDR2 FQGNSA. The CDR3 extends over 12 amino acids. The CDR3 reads CASSPQKNEQFF. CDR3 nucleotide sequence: TGTGCCAGCAGCCCCCAGAAAAATGAGCAGTTCTTC. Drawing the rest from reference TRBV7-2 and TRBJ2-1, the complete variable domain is GAGVSQSPSNKVTEKGKDVELRCDPISGHTALYWYRQSLGQGLEFLIYFQGNSAPDKSGLPSDRFSAERTGGSVSTLTIQRTQQEDSAVYLCASSPQKNEQFFGPGTRLTVL.

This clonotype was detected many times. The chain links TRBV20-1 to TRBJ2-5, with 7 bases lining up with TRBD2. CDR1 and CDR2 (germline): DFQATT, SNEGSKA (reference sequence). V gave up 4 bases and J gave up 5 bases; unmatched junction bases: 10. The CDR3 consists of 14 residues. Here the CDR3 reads CSANLGGGVETQYF. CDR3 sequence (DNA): TGCAGTGCTAATCTTGGCGGGGGAGTGGAGACCCAGTACTTC.

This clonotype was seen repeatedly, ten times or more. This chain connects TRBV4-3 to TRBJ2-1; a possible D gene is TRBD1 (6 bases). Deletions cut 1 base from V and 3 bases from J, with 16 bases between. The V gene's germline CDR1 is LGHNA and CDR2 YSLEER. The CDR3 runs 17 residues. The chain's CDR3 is CASSQGSTGRLYNEQFF. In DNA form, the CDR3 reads TGCGCCAGCAGCCAAGGCTCCACAGGGCGACTCTACAATGAGCAGTTCTTC.

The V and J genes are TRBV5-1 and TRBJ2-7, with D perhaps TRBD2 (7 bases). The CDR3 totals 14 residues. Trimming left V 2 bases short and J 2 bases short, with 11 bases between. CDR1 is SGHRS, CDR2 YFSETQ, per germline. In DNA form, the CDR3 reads TGCGCCAGCAGCTTTACAGGGACTACCTACGAGCAGTACTTC. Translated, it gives CASSFTGTTYEQYF.

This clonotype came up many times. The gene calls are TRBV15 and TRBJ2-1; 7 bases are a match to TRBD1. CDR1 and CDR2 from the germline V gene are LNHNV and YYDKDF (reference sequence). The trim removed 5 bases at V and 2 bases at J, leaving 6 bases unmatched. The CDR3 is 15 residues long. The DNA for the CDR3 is TGTGCCACCAGCGAAACAGGGGCACCCTACAATGAGCAGTTCTTC. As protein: CATSETGAPYNEQFF.

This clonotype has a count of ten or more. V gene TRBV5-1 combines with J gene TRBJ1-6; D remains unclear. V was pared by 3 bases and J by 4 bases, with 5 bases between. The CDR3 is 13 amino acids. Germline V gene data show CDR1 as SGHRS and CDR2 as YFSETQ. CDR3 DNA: TGCGCCAGCAGCTCGGAGTATAATTCACCCCTCCACTTT. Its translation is CASSSEYNSPLHF.